These 25 T cell receptor beta chains were sequenced from one sample in a study of naive and memory T cell subsets (dated by TCRdb to about 2017). The library was generated by 5' RACE. Sequenced on an Illumina MiSeq. Four rounds of PCR, run with the SP2 primer together with nested alpha and beta constant region primers, were used to amplify the ligated cDNA. The public reads were reanalyzed by TCRdb: fastp trimming at Q25, MiXCR alignment, in-frame beta chains only. Each CDR3 protein gets just one entry, which takes the most common genes and DNA from the rows behind it. The sample has fewer than 40,000 distinct CDR3 sequences on record, 16% of them singletons. The ten most abundant clones make up around 2.5% of the sample. The study described a robust, sensitive protocol for amplifying, sequencing and analyzing TCRs, using 3' ligation of a UMI-containing oligonucleotide to TCR cDNA. These receptors originate from a female donor in good health.

This clonotype has a count of ten or more. The chain uses TRBV29-1 and TRBJ2-7; 8 bases are a match to TRBD1. This CDR3 is 13 amino acids long. Germline CDR1 reads SQVTM; CDR2 reads ANQGSEA. V shed 0 bases and J 4 bases; nucleotides not matched to a gene: 2. CDR3 in DNA: TGCAGCGTTGAAGACAGGGGGCGGTACGAGCAGTACTTC. Translation: CSVEDRGRYEQYF.

The genes are TRBV29-1 and TRBJ2-7; no reliable D call. The CDR3 totals 13 residues. Germline loops: CDR1 SQVTM, CDR2 ANQGSEA. Trimming took off 6 bases at V and 7 bases at J, with 19 bases between the two ends. Here the CDR3 DNA reads TGCAGCGTGAGATCGGCCGGCTTCGGGGAGCAGTACTTC. This translates into CSVRSAGFGEQYF.

This clonotype was counted between two and nine times. The gene calls are TRBV2 and TRBJ2-3; unclear D gene. The CDR3 spans 13 residues. Trimming shortened V by 7 bases and J by 2 bases, and 10 bases separated the two germline ends. Looked up from germline, CDR1 is SNHLY and CDR2 is FYNNEI. CDR3 protein: CASNGPFTDTQYF. The CDR3 nucleotides are TGTGCCAGCAATGGCCCTTTCACAGATACGCAGTATTTT.

V and J are TRBV12-3 or TRBV12-4 and TRBJ2-5; D might be TRBD1 (5 bases). Deletions cut 4 bases from V and 0 bases from J, with 12 bases between. CDR3 size: 15 residues. CDR3 DNA: TGTGCCAGCAGTTCATACGGACATCACCAAGAGACCCAGTACTTC. Amino acid sequence: CASSSYGHHQETQYF.

This rearrangement joins TRBV5-6 to TRBJ2-7; perhaps TRBD1 as D (7 bases). V lost 1 base and J lost 6, with 17 bases in between. There are 15 residues in the CDR3. Germline V lookup: CDR1 SGHDT, CDR2 YYEEEE. The CDR3 DNA is TGTGCCAGCAGCTTGCTCAGGGGGGCGGTTAGCGAGCAGTACTTC. Encoded protein: CASSLLRGAVSEQYF.

This clonotype was recorded many times. The genes are TRBV20-1 and TRBJ2-1; D is unresolved. CDR3 size: 10 residues. Germline V gene sequence: CDR1 DFQATT, CDR2 SNEGSKA (reference sequence). V lost 6 bases and J lost 9, with 9 bases in between. In DNA form, the CDR3 reads TGCAGTGCGTTCTGGGGTGAGCAGTTCTTC. Its protein is CSAFWGEQFF.

This clonotype occurred many times. The chain carries TRBV5-1 and TRBJ1-2; D is unresolved. Per germline, CDR1 SGHRS and CDR2 YFSETQ. This CDR3 spans 13 amino acids. The V end was cut by 0 bases, the J end by 2 bases, with 5 bases between. CDR3 DNA: TGCGCCAGCAGCTTGGACAGCAACTATGGCTACACCTTC. Protein: CASSLDSNYGYTF.

This clonotype was seen a handful of times. The chain recombines TRBV4-2 with TRBJ1-4, with a weak D call TRBD1 (5 bases). Trimming pared 0 bases from V and 4 bases from J, leaving 15 bases between. From germline, CDR1 is LGHNA and CDR2 YNFKEQ. This CDR3 has 17 amino acids. CDR3 sequence reads: CASSQDLVGRGNEKLFF. For the CDR3, the DNA is TGTGCCAGCAGCCAAGATTTAGTGGGGAGGGGTAATGAAAAACTGTTTTTT.

At least ten counts were recorded for this clonotype. The chain carries TRBV20-1 and TRBJ2-5; D ambiguous. Germline V CDR1 and CDR2: DFQATT, SNEGSKA (reference sequence). Deletions cut 2 bases from V and 3 bases from J, with 10 bases between. CDR3 size: 13 residues. CDR3 DNA sequence: TGCAGTGCTAGATTAGTCCTAAAAGAGACCCAGTACTTC. Translated, it gives CSARLVLKETQYF.

This clonotype has more than one count but fewer than ten. This chain connects TRBV7-2 to TRBJ2-2, with TRBD1 matching over 8 bases. Germline loops: CDR1 SGHTA, CDR2 FQGNSA. V gave up 1 base and J gave up 6 bases; unmatched junction bases: 4. This CDR3 is built from 15 residues. The CDR3 DNA reads TGTGCCAGCAGCTTAGGGGACAGGCGCTCCGGGGAGCTGTTTTTT. Protein: CASSLGDRRSGELFF.

The gene calls are TRBV29-1 and TRBJ1-1; 7 bases align to TRBD1. Trimming took 3 bases from V and 4 from J; bases not matched to a gene: 5. The CDR3 runs to 13 residues. The germline V gene encodes CDR1 SQVTM and CDR2 ANQGSEA. The DNA for the CDR3 is TGCAGCGTTGATAGGGGGCTGGGCACTGAAGCTTTCTTT. It yields the protein CSVDRGLGTEAFF. Supplemented by reference TRBV29-1 and TRBJ1-1, the full variable domain reads SAVISQKPSRDICQRGTSLTIQCQVDSQVTMMFWYRQQPGQSLTLIATANQGSEATYESGFVIDKFPISRPNLTFSTLTVSNMSPEDSSIYLCSVDRGLGTEAFFGQGTRLTVV.

The genes are TRBV6-5 and TRBJ2-7; D not resolved. Germline CDR1 is MNHEY and CDR2 is SVGAGI. This CDR3 spans 16 amino acids. V dropped 3 bases and J dropped 0 bases, with 15 bases sitting between them. CDR3 protein: CASSYTAQQTSYEQYF. The CDR3 DNA is TGTGCCAGCAGTTATACTGCGCAACAGACCTCCTACGAGCAGTACTTC.

This clonotype appeared a few times. The rearrangement uses TRBV29-1 and TRBJ2-7; 8 nucleotides line up with TRBD1. With V trimmed by 2 bases and J by 3 bases, 18 bases remained unmatched. The CDR3 covers 18 residues. Germline V gives CDR1 SQVTM, CDR2 ANQGSEA. The CDR3 bases are TGCAGCGTTGAAATTGCCGCTTTTACGGACAGGGCCCGCTACGAGCAGTACTTC. Protein sequence: CSVEIAAFTDRARYEQYF.

This clonotype was seen a few times. J is TRBJ2-7 and V is TRBV6-6; 8 nucleotides match TRBD1. J was trimmed by 3 bases and V by 7 bases; bases with no gene match: 5. The germline gives CDR1 MNHNY, CDR2 SVGAGI (reference sequence). The CDR3 sequence is 13 residues long. CDR3 protein: CASTTQGGYEQYF. CDR3 DNA: TGTGCCAGCACCACACAGGGGGGCTACGAGCAGTACTTC.

This clonotype was counted at least ten times. The chain couples TRBV20-1 to TRBJ2-2, with unresolved D. Germline CDR1 reads DFQATT; CDR2 reads SNEGSKA (reference sequence). This CDR3 comprises 14 residues. With 2 bases removed from V and 7 bases from J, the gap between germline ends came to 14 bases. The CDR3 loop is CSARYSSPDGELFF. CDR3 bases: TGCAGTGCTAGATATTCCTCCCCGGACGGGGAGCTGTTTTTT.

This clonotype was detected many times. The J gene is TRBJ1-2, the V gene TRBV29-1, with no clear D. The V end lost 3 bases, the J end lost 2 bases, and 7 bases lay between the germline ends. Germline lookup yields CDR1 SQVTM and CDR2 ANQGSEA. CDR3 length: 12 amino acids. The CDR3 DNA reads TGCAGCGTTGACAGGTTAAACTATGGCTACACCTTC. Residues: CSVDRLNYGYTF.

This clonotype was counted many times. J is TRBJ2-7 and V is TRBV29-1, with D possibly matching TRBD2 (5 bases). The V and J ends lost 7 bases and 4 bases respectively, with 17 bases between them. The length of the CDR3 is 13 residues. Germline loops: CDR1 SQVTM, CDR2 ANQGSEA. CDR3: CSAEAGRGYEQYF. CDR3 bases: TGCAGCGCCGAAGCAGGTCGGGGTTACGAGCAGTACTTC.

The table lists this clonotype with a few counts. The CDR3 DNA reads as TGTGCCAGCAGTGAGCGGCAGGGGCCCTCTATGAACACTGAAGCTTTCTTT. Amino acids: CASSERQGPSMNTEAFF. V and J are TRBV2 and TRBJ1-1, with D perhaps matching TRBD1 (6 bases). CDR1 and CDR2 from the germline V gene are SNHLY and FYNNEI. The CDR3 runs to 17 residues. The V and J ends lost 3 bases and 0 bases respectively, with 17 bases between them.

J is TRBJ2-7 and V is TRBV20-1, with 9 positions matching TRBD1. CDR3 length equals 14 residues. Germline trimming cut 4 bases from V and 7 bases from J; bases unmatched to any gene: 11. The germline V gene has CDR1 DFQATT and CDR2 SNEGSKA (reference sequence). The CDR3 DNA is TGCAGTGCTATACGGACAGGGGCTGGGAGGGAGCAGTACTTC. Its translation is CSAIRTGAGREQYF.

This chain connects TRBV7-9 to TRBJ2-3; D is unclear. The CDR3 sequence is 13 residues long. The germline V gene has CDR1 SEHNR and CDR2 FQNEAQ (reference sequence). Trimming took off 5 bases at V and 0 bases at J, with 6 bases between the two ends. The CDR3 bases are TGTGCCAGCAGCGTTTCTAGCACAGATACGCAGTATTTT. Its protein is CASSVSSTDTQYF.

This clonotype turned up a few times. The rearrangement links TRBV12-3 or TRBV12-4 to TRBJ2-7; no reliable D call. The CDR3 length is 14 residues. V gave up 3 bases and J gave up 2 bases, with 11 bases separating them. CDR3 amino acids: CASSLSLGAYEQYF. DNA of the CDR3: TGTGCCAGCAGTTTGAGTCTCGGCGCCTACGAGCAGTACTTC.

This clonotype was picked up many times. This sequence joins TRBV20-1 and TRBJ1-1, with 8 bases matching TRBD1. The germline V gene encodes CDR1 DFQATT and CDR2 SNEGSKA (reference sequence). The CDR3 contains 15 residues. The V segment lost 3 bases and the J segment 6 bases; nucleotides outside the gene matches: 12. CDR3 coding DNA: TGCAGTGCTAGGCCAAGGACAGGGAAAGGAGCTGAAGCTTTCTTT. It yields the protein CSARPRTGKGAEAFF.

This clonotype was observed a handful of times. This sequence joins TRBV29-1 and TRBJ2-1; 7 nucleotides agree with TRBD2. This CDR3 spans 12 amino acids. J gave up 8 bases and V 7 bases, and 8 bases lay outside the gene matches. CDR1 SQVTM and CDR2 ANQGSEA come from the germline V gene. The CDR3 sequence is CSGGGGYDEQFF. The CDR3 nucleotides are TGCAGCGGGGGGGGAGGGTATGATGAGCAGTTCTTC.

This clonotype appeared a few times. V is TRBV12-5 and J is TRBJ2-1; 7 nucleotides agree with TRBD1. Germline V lookup: CDR1 LGHNT, CDR2 FRNRAP. CDR3 length equals 16 residues. V shed 0 bases, J shed 4 bases, and the junction held 6 bases outside the gene matches. CDR3 in amino acids: CASGLVLGQPYNEQFF. The CDR3 region has the DNA TGTGCTAGTGGTTTGGTACTGGGACAGCCTTACAATGAGCAGTTCTTC.

The rearrangement joins TRBV27 to TRBJ1-1; D unresolved. Per germline, CDR1 MNHEY and CDR2 SMNVEV (reference sequence). Trimming stripped 6 bases from V and 4 bases from J, with 15 bases between. This CDR3 is built from 14 residues. As DNA, the CDR3 is TGTGCCAGCAGGAGTTATGGGGTAATCACTGAAGCTTTCTTT. It is translated as CASRSYGVITEAFF.